This paragraph reports one TCR beta chain. 5'RACE template switching produced TCR cDNA carrying a universal primer site and UMIs. TCRdb fed the 5' RACE reads into MiXCR, producing one record per CDR3 protein. In the table there are 150,000 to 200,000 distinct CDR3 sequences, around 9.7% of which are singletons. These data come from a study of T cells after yellow fever vaccination. Germline V gene lookup returns CDR1 MGHRA and CDR2 YSYEKL. The V gene lost 0 bases and the J gene lost 8 bases, with 6 bases spanning the gap. CDR3 length: 12 amino acids. This sequence joins TRBV4-1 and TRBJ2-3; D uncertain. The input for sequencing was CD8+ T cells sorted from PBMCs, taken 45 days after the yellow fever booster vaccination. The TCR was taken from a man younger than 35 who received the YFV17D yellow fever vaccine. The CDR3 loop is CASSQDQSTQYF. Written as DNA, the CDR3 is TGCGCCAGCAGCCAAGATCAGAGTACGCAGTATTTT.